These T cell receptor beta chains were read from a single sample in a study of blood T cell repertoires in COVID-19. Here immunoSEQ multiplex PCR was the method, and the copy in TCRdb shows in-frame clones only, minus some. Among hundreds of thousands of clones listed, 75% to 90% were seen once. The sample taken for sequencing was PBMCs or T cells enriched from blood (not recorded which). These receptors were collected from a woman aged 25 to 39 who had recovered from COVID-19. Each CDR3 is given without its conserved first and last residue. Each record gives: clone size, CDR3 length, V gene, CDR3 protein. Size is stated for part of the rows, as once, few or many counts, or as a class when the clone is expanded.

NA 15 TRBV28 ASSLIGQVPSNQPQH
NA 12 TRBV6-5 ASSYSQAPYGYT
once 10 TRBV27 ASSPIGGGYT
once 11 TRBV11-2 ASSLTDNSPLH
NA 13 TRBV27 ASSFGLAGGSEQY
NA 13 TRBV11-2 ASSAGLAEYNEQF
NA 13 TRBV13 ASSGQSSYNSPLH
NA 13 TRBV30 AWSRGPKSTDTQY
NA 12 TRBV28 ASTSGQGYNEQF
NA 12 TRBV30 AWRLVDRASEAF
few 15 TRBV4-3 ASSRRTGEIHTDTQY
NA 9 TRBV11-2 ASSLEYEQF
few 15 TRBV28 ASSLPGTGILNSPLH
once 11 TRBV19 ASRGSGANVLT
NA 10 TRBV2 ASGQGNQPQH
NA 13 TRBV6-2/TRBV6-3 ASSSLQGAGQPQH
few 15 TRBV19 ASSILQPSGRAYEQY
NA 13 TRBV18 ASSRSQGQGYEQY
once 14 TRBV5-6 ASSLVLADFNNEQF
NA 11 TRBV30 AWSVVTYNEQF
NA 10 TRBV28 ASGNYLGTYA
NA 12 TRBV7-2 ASRLTGAAREQY
once 12 TRBV5-1 ASSLVLGNTEAF
NA 13 TRBV3-1/TRBV3-2 ASSQGMGQGYEQY
NA 12 TRBV29-1 SVEGDRGQDGYT
NA 13 TRBV5-1 ASSLRGQGRTEAF
NA 13 TRBV10-3 AISEVGGVDSPLH
few 14 TRBV7-2 ASSLTGGAGANVLT
NA 14 TRBV7-2 ASRPERGTNTGELF
once 11 TRBV6-5 ASSSGQNYGYT
NA 12 TRBV3-1/TRBV3-2 ASSRGHDGNTIY
NA 13 TRBV6-5 ASSSYTGANYGYT
NA 13 TRBV7-3 ASSLTRDRADTQY
NA 14 TRBV18 ASSPAQGARNTEAF
NA 13 TRBV5-4 ASSRGQGSNDEQF
few 14 TRBV6-2/TRBV6-3 ASSSLGLVNTETQY
NA 12 TRBV7-9 ASSSRDRGTEAF
NA 12 TRBV5-1 ASSSGQPNSPLH
NA 12 TRBV20-1 SASKREGSYEQF
once 11 TRBV29-1 SVAWGVNQPQH
once 12 TRBV15 ATSTDRYNQPQH
NA 16 TRBV28 ASSILGTGGILIGPQH
NA 15 TRBV30 AWSVLGSGAGNQPQH
NA 13 TRBV4-2 ASSQINRDQETQY
NA 12 TRBV30 AWSQALRTDTQY
NA 10 TRBV2 ASSGQGDEQF
NA 13 TRBV7-2 ASSLVGTGLDTIY
NA 15 TRBV29-1 SVVWGVLAGGNYEQY
NA 18 TRBV23-1 ASSQSVGTGATKGRNTIY
NA 12 TRBV20-1 SASPLAAYNEQF
NA 12 TRBV14 ASSPGRATDTQY
NA 16 TRBV6-6 ASSPKRGLLNSNQPQH
NA 13 TRBV5-1 ASSLNQGLGEKLF
NA 13 TRBV6-5 ASTMTRDYQETQY
NA 14 TRBV28 ASSLFRGSSYNEQF
many 16 TRBV3-1/TRBV3-2 ASSQDPHLLGRRNTIY
NA 11 TRBV6-5 ASRTSTQETQY